This entry lists 12 T cell receptor beta chains sequenced from one sample in a study of blood T cell repertoires in COVID-19. Generated by immunoSEQ multiplex PCR, the TCRdb table keeps only in-frame clones and is missing some. Of some 120,000 clones listed, 90% are singletons. Sequences were obtained from peripheral blood. These receptors were collected from a human donor with active COVID-19. The donor label of this sample is uncertain.

The rearrangement joins TRBV7-2 to TRBJ1-2, with D perhaps TRBD1 (6 bases). Between the trimmed V and J ends, which lost 5 bases and 4 bases, there was a span of 14 bases. Germline V lookup: CDR1 SGHTA, CDR2 FQGNSA. The length of the CDR3 is 14 residues. CDR3 in DNA: TGTGCCAGCAGCCGGTCGGACAGAATCTATGGCTACACCTTC. As protein: CASSRSDRIYGYTF.

The chain uses TRBV28 and TRBJ1-5; 9 nucleotides line up with TRBD1. This CDR3 is 14 amino acids long. Germline assignment: CDR1 MDHEN and CDR2 SYDVKM. V lost 7 bases to trimming and J lost 5 bases; unmatched junction nucleotides: 6. This chain's CDR3 is CASTPGQGHQPQHF. The CDR3 DNA reads TGTGCCAGCACTCCTGGACAGGGGCATCAGCCCCAGCATTTT.

The CDR3 region is CASSLTGGNGYTF. The DNA for the CDR3 is TGTGCCAGCAGCCTAACGGGGGGGAATGGCTACACCTTC. The gene calls are TRBV11-2 and TRBJ1-2; possibly TRBD1 for D (5 bases). The CDR3 covers 13 residues. The germline gives CDR1 SGHAT, CDR2 FQNNGV. V shed 5 bases and J shed 6 bases, with 13 bases lying between them.

The rearrangement links TRBV19 to TRBJ2-7; 8 bases match TRBD1. This CDR3 comprises 14 residues. CDR1 is LNHDA and CDR2 is SQIVND in the germline V gene (reference sequence). The ends lost 6 bases at V and 1 base at J; junction bases unmatched: 5. The CDR3 region is CASSPGQVSYEQYF. The DNA for the CDR3 is TGTGCCAGTAGCCCGGGACAGGTATCCTACGAGCAGTACTTC.

This chain uses TRBV5-1 with TRBJ2-2; 8 bases match TRBD1. Germline V CDR1 and CDR2: SGHRS, YFSETQ. V dropped 0 bases and J dropped 5; count of bases not matched to a gene: 9. The CDR3 covers 17 residues. The CDR3 DNA reads as TGCGCCAGCAGCTTGGGGCTCGGGACAGGAGAGACCGGGGAGCTGTTTTTT. Residues: CASSLGLGTGETGELFF.

This clone was observed a few times. V is TRBV10-3 and J is TRBJ1-1; no firm D call. Trimming stripped 3 bases from V and 4 bases from J, with 18 bases between. Germline V CDR1 and CDR2: ENHRY, SYGVKD. This CDR3 has 16 residues. CDR3 amino acids: CAISDGFLGLGTEAFF. CDR3 DNA: TGTGCCATCAGTGACGGTTTCCTTGGGCTCGGCACTGAAGCTTTCTTT.

This chain uses TRBV5-1 with TRBJ1-2, with D tentatively TRBD1 (5 bases). The CDR3 length is 16 residues. Trimming stripped 3 bases from V and 4 bases from J, with 19 bases between. CDR1 and CDR2 from the germline V gene are SGHRS and YFSETQ. The CDR3 DNA is TGCGCCAGCAGCTACCAAGACAGCCGCCCTACCTATGGCTACACCTTC. Protein product: CASSYQDSRPTYGYTF.

The rearrangement joins TRBV5-4 to TRBJ2-2; weak D call: TRBD2 (6 bases). The CDR3 is 16 residues long. Germline V lookup: CDR1 SGHNT, CDR2 YYREEE (reference sequence). Trimming cost V 3 bases and J 4 bases, with 16 bases left between them. The CDR3 nucleotides are TGTGCCAGCAGCTCTCCAGAGCGGGCGTTCACCGGGGAGCTGTTTTTT. It encodes CASSSPERAFTGELFF.

The chain is built from TRBV2 and TRBJ2-5, with D possibly being TRBD2 (7 bases). Trimming shortened V by 4 bases and J by 4 bases, and 16 bases separated the two germline ends. CDR3 length equals 15 residues. Germline assignment: CDR1 SNHLY and CDR2 FYNNEI. The CDR3 DNA follows: TGTGCCAGCAGTGGACACAGGGAGGGCGGAGAGACCCAGTACTTC. Amino acid sequence: CASSGHREGGETQYF.

The rearrangement links TRBV28 to TRBJ1-5, with TRBD1 matching over 7 bases. V was clipped by 3 bases and J by 6 bases; unmatched bases: 5. Germline-derived CDR1 and CDR2 are MDHEN and SYDVKM. This CDR3 spans 14 amino acids. The CDR3 sequence is CASSFRRGLQPQHF. CDR3 bases: TGTGCCAGCAGTTTCAGGAGGGGGCTTCAGCCCCAGCATTTT.

The chain joins TRBV19 to TRBJ2-3; 7 bases are a match to TRBD2. The V segment lost 4 bases and the J segment 3 bases; nucleotides outside the gene matches: 10. The length of the CDR3 is 16 residues. Per germline, CDR1 LNHDA and CDR2 SQIVND (reference sequence). The CDR3 DNA follows: TGTGCCAGTAGTAGTTGGACTAGTGGGCGGACAGATACGCAGTATTTT. Protein product: CASSSWTSGRTDTQYF.

The genes are TRBV12-3 or TRBV12-4 and TRBJ1-2, with D possibly TRBD1 on 6 matching bases. The CDR3 is 12 amino acids. The V end lost 6 bases, the J end lost 10 bases, and 15 bases lay between the germline ends. The CDR3 nucleotides are TGTGCCAGCAGGCCGGACAGTAGGTCCTACACCTTC. It is translated as CASRPDSRSYTF.